A single sample is the source of the 23 T cell receptor beta chains below, sequenced in a study of neurological immune-mediated disorders. TCRdb reprocessed the 5' RACE reads with MiXCR, giving one entry per CDR3 protein. The sample has about 92,000 distinct CDR3 sequences, roughly 3.2% seen once. Sequenced input: PBMCs. The origin of the receptors is a woman between 50 and 59 years old with multiple sclerosis.

This clonotype was seen repeatedly, ten times or more. This chain joins TRBV21-1 and TRBJ1-5. TRBV21-1 is designated a pseudogene. The CDR3 is made up of 16 amino acids. CDR3 bases: TGTGCCAGCAGCAAAGACGAACAGCTAAGCAATCAGCCCCAGCATTTT. Protein sequence: CASSKDEQLSNQPQHF.

This clonotype was found many times. The rearrangement joins TRBV4-3 to TRBJ1-1; 7 positions match TRBD1. The ends lost 0 bases at V and 3 bases at J; junction bases unmatched: 7. Germline lookup yields CDR1 LGHNA and CDR2 YSLEER. The CDR3 contains 16 residues. CDR3 amino acids: CASSQENRGWDTEAFF. The CDR3 DNA sequence: TGCGCCAGCAGCCAAGAAAACAGGGGTTGGGACACTGAAGCTTTCTTT.

This clonotype was seen at least ten times. V is TRBV29-1 and J is TRBJ1-2, with D possibly matching TRBD1 (6 bases). V was cut by 7 bases and J by 5 bases, with 11 bases left in between. The CDR3 is 11 amino acids. Germline values: CDR1 SQVTM, CDR2 ANQGSEA. CDR3 loop: CSEQGPYGYTF. CDR3 sequence (DNA): TGCAGCGAACAGGGACCATATGGCTACACCTTC.

This clonotype appeared many times. The chain links TRBV6-2 or TRBV6-3 to TRBJ1-5; possibly TRBD1 for D (6 bases). V lost 2 bases, J lost 6 bases, and 11 bases lay in between. Germline assignment: CDR1 MNHEY and CDR2 SVGEGT. The CDR3 totals 14 residues. CDR3 nucleotides: TGTGCCAGCAGTTACCTACAGGGTACTCAGCCCCAGCATTTT. Its translation: CASSYLQGTQPQHF.

This clonotype has a count of ten or more. One end of the junction fails to match germline, which may point to a read error. This chain connects TRBV15 to TRBJ2-2, with 11 bases identical to TRBD2. Germline assignment: CDR1 LNHNV and CDR2 YYDKDF (reference sequence). The CDR3 length is 17 residues. CDR3 nucleotides: TGTGCCACCAGCTTTAATCTAGCGGGGGGCCCCCAAGGGGTGCTGTTTTTT. Amino acid sequence: CATSFNLAGGPQGVLFF. The full variable domain, its missing parts supplied by reference TRBV15 and TRBJ2-2, is DAMVIQNPRYQVTQFGKPVTLSCSQTLNHNVMYWYQQKSSQAPKLLFHYYDKDFNNEADTPDNFQSRRPNTSFCFLDIRSPGLGDTAMYLCATSFNLAGGPQGVLFFGEGSRLTVL.

This clonotype occurred many times. CDR3 sequence: CASSPGLAAYNEQFF. DNA for the CDR3: TGTGCCAGCAGCCCAGGACTAGCAGCTTACAATGAGCAGTTCTTC. This rearrangement joins TRBV7-6 to TRBJ2-1; the match to TRBD2 covers 8 bases. CDR3 length equals 15 residues. After removal of 5 bases from V and 4 bases from J, the junction contained 7 bases not matched to a gene. Germline V lookup: CDR1 SGHVS, CDR2 FNYEAQ.

This chain joins TRBV5-5 and TRBJ1-5; 9 nucleotides line up with TRBD1. Germline loops: CDR1 SGHKS, CDR2 YYEKEE (reference sequence). Germline trimming cut 2 bases from V and 0 bases from J; bases unmatched to any gene: 6. The CDR3 has 17 amino acids. The CDR3 DNA reads TGTGCCAGCAGCTTTCAAGGGACAGGGAATAGCAATCAGCCCCAGCATTTT. It translates to CASSFQGTGNSNQPQHF. Drawing the rest from reference TRBV5-5 and TRBJ1-5, the complete variable domain is DAGVTQSPTHLIKTRGQQVTLRCSPISGHKSVSWYQQVLGQGPQFIFQYYEKEERGRGNFPDRFSARQFPNYSSELNVNALLLGDSALYLCASSFQGTGNSNQPQHFGDGTRLSIL.

This clonotype has at least ten counts. The V and J genes are TRBV7-2 and TRBJ2-1, with no clear D. V dropped 1 base and J dropped 8 bases, with 15 bases sitting between them. Per germline, CDR1 SGHTA and CDR2 FQGNSA. CDR3 size: 15 residues. CDR3 amino acids: CASSLEGMQRDEQFF. Here the CDR3 DNA reads TGTGCCAGCAGCTTAGAGGGCATGCAACGCGATGAGCAGTTCTTC.

This clonotype has a count of ten or more. The chain links TRBV20-1 to TRBJ2-3, with a possible D match to TRBD2 (5 bases). This CDR3 has 16 amino acids. The V gene lost 0 bases and the J gene lost 0 bases, with 13 bases spanning the gap. Germline CDR1 reads DFQATT; CDR2 reads SNEGSKA (reference sequence). The CDR3 is CSARDWEAVSTDTQYF. CDR3 sequence (DNA): TGCAGTGCTAGAGATTGGGAAGCGGTTAGCACAGATACGCAGTATTTT.

This clonotype was recorded many times. This rearrangement joins TRBV7-8 to TRBJ1-4; D is perhaps TRBD1 (5 bases). The CDR3 spans 15 residues. V was shortened by 5 bases and J by 2 bases, with 12 bases between the two germline ends. Germline CDR1 SGHVS, CDR2 FQNEAQ. DNA for the CDR3: TGTGCCAGCAGCCCAATGGGGGGTACTAATGAAAAACTGTTTTTT. Protein product: CASSPMGGTNEKLFF.

The gene calls are TRBV20-1 and TRBJ2-1; D may be TRBD1 (6 bases). CDR1 and CDR2 from the germline V gene are DFQATT and SNEGSKA (reference sequence). Trimming left V 0 bases short and J 8 bases short, with 14 bases between. This CDR3 has 14 residues. The CDR3 coding sequence is TGCAGTGCTAGAGACTACAGGGTCAGGGATGAGCAGTTCTTC. Translating it yields CSARDYRVRDEQFF.

This clonotype was detected only a few times. This sequence may be a read error, since a much larger clone differs from it by one base. The genes are TRBV20-1 and TRBJ2-1; D is ambiguous. Germline V gene sequence: CDR1 DFQATT, CDR2 SNEGSKA (reference sequence). The V end lost 3 bases, the J end lost 7 bases, and 7 bases lay between the germline ends. The CDR3 has 11 amino acids. CDR3 nucleotide sequence: TGCAGTGCTAGGGGGTGGAATGAGCAGTTCTTC. As protein: CSARGWNEQFF.

This clonotype was observed at least ten times. This sequence joins TRBV5-1 and TRBJ1-2, with TRBD1 matching 9 bases. The CDR3 is made up of 16 amino acids. Germline V lookup: CDR1 SGHRS, CDR2 YFSETQ. V lost 6 bases, J lost 4 bases, and 13 bases stayed unmatched. CDR3 sequence reads: CASTATRGQGSYGYTF. CDR3 DNA sequence: TGCGCCAGCACCGCGACCCGGGGACAGGGTTCCTATGGCTACACCTTC.

This clonotype was picked up many times. The V gene is TRBV4-3, the J gene TRBJ1-3; possibly TRBD1 for D (5 bases). Per the germline V gene, CDR1 is LGHNA and CDR2 is YSLEER. This CDR3 spans 16 amino acids. V lost 1 base to trimming and J lost 4 bases, with 14 bases between them. The CDR3 loop reads CASSQVGAGRGNTIYF. For the CDR3, the DNA is TGCGCCAGCAGCCAAGTAGGGGCAGGGCGAGGAAACACCATATATTTT.

This clonotype was recorded at least ten times. The chain links TRBV12-3 or TRBV12-4 to TRBJ1-4; no reliable D call. The CDR3 length is 14 residues. Between the trimmed V and J ends, which lost 3 bases and 7 bases, there was a span of 12 bases. CDR3 protein: CASSFQVWAEKLFF. The CDR3 region has the DNA TGTGCCAGCAGTTTCCAGGTGTGGGCTGAAAAACTGTTTTTT.

This clonotype was picked up many times. The chain employs TRBV10-3 and TRBJ2-5, with D unresolved. The V gene lost 5 bases and the J gene lost 1 base, with 5 bases spanning the gap. Per the germline V gene, CDR1 is ENHRY and CDR2 is SYGVKD. This CDR3 spans 12 amino acids. The CDR3 DNA is TGTGCCATCAGTCAGAGCCAAGAGACCCAGTACTTC. Its translation is CAISQSQETQYF.

This rearrangement joins TRBV20-1 to TRBJ2-3, with 10 bases lining up with TRBD2. This CDR3 contains 14 residues. Germline V lookup: CDR1 DFQATT, CDR2 SNEGSKA (reference sequence). Trimming removed 5 bases from V and 5 bases from J; junction bases left unmatched: 7. The CDR3 coding sequence is TGCAGTGCTGGAGCGGGGGGGCCGAAAGATACGCAGTATTTT. Its translation: CSAGAGGPKDTQYF.

This clonotype has at least ten counts. This chain links TRBV5-5 with TRBJ2-2; D may be TRBD1 or TRBD2 (6 bases each). This CDR3 region has 17 residues. Germline V CDR1 and CDR2: SGHKS, YYEKEE (reference sequence). Trimming took 1 base from V and 4 from J, leaving 17 bases between them. The CDR3 sequence is CASSLTAGGLSTGELFF. For the CDR3, the DNA is TGTGCCAGCAGCTTGACGGCTGGGGGGCTCTCCACCGGGGAGCTGTTTTTT.

This clonotype showed up many times. The chain has TRBV11-2 and TRBJ2-7, with 7 nucleotides matching TRBD2. There are 14 residues in the CDR3. V shed 5 bases and J 6 bases; nucleotides not matched to a gene: 10. Germline V lookup: CDR1 SGHAT, CDR2 FQNNGV. In DNA form, the CDR3 reads TGTGCCAGCAGCAGAATAAGCGGGGCTGGCGAGCAGTACTTC. Encoded protein: CASSRISGAGEQYF.

This clonotype was detected many times. The V call is TRBV7-9, the J call TRBJ2-6, with 7 bases that match TRBD2. The V segment lost 5 bases and the J segment 0 bases; nucleotides outside the gene matches: 4. Germline V gene sequence: CDR1 SEHNR, CDR2 FQNEAQ (reference sequence). The CDR3 is 16 residues long. The CDR3 DNA reads as TGTGCCAGCAGCCCGAGCGGGGTCTCTGGGGCCAACGTCCTGACTTTC. Amino acids: CASSPSGVSGANVLTF.

This clonotype came up many times. This chain links TRBV20-1 with TRBJ2-7; D is unresolved. Germline CDR1 DFQATT, CDR2 SNEGSKA (reference sequence). This CDR3 region has 12 residues. Trimming removed 0 bases from V and 3 bases from J, with 6 bases in between. The CDR3 loop reads CSARDGNYEQYF. CDR3 DNA sequence: TGCAGTGCTAGAGATGGGAACTACGAGCAGTACTTC.

This clonotype was observed at least ten times. The V call is TRBV20-1, the J call TRBJ2-1; possibly TRBD2 for D (7 bases). Germline V CDR1 and CDR2: DFQATT, SNEGSKA (reference sequence). The CDR3 runs to 12 residues. The V and J ends lost 7 bases and 5 bases respectively, with 12 bases between them. DNA for the CDR3: TGCAGTGTAAACGGGGGGCACAATGAGCAGTTCTTC. This sequence encodes CSVNGGHNEQFF.

A few counts support this clonotype. The chain recombines TRBV5-1 with TRBJ2-7; perhaps TRBD1 as D (6 bases). CDR1 and CDR2 from the germline V gene are SGHRS and YFSETQ. CDR3 length: 15 residues. The V gene lost 4 bases and the J gene lost 3 bases, with 17 bases spanning the gap. The CDR3 sequence: CASSGDQGQNYEQYF. CDR3 bases: TGCGCCAGCAGCGGAGATCAGGGGCAAAACTACGAGCAGTACTTC. Full variable domain (missing parts from reference TRBV5-1 and TRBJ2-7): KAGVTQTPRYLIKTRGQQVTLSCSPISGHRSVSWYQQTPGQGLQFLFEYFSETQRNKGNFPGRFSGRQFSNSRSEMNVSTLELGDSALYLCASSGDQGQNYEQYFGPGTRLTVT.